This T cell receptor beta chain came from a study of human T cells and chemical hapten exposure. Time point described: pre-sensitization, week 0. Specified treatment: therapeutic diphenylcyclopropenone sensitization with weekly scalp DPC. V was pared by 10 bases and J by 4 bases, with 13 bases between. CDR3 size: 12 residues. Per germline, CDR1 MGHDK and CDR2 SYGVNS. A single record per CDR3 protein comes from TCRdb applying MiXCR to the RACE reads. This sample has approximately 370,000 distinct CDR3 sequences; around 5% occur once, and the top ten carry about 8.2%. Only a few counts were recorded for this clonotype.

This clonotype was sampled from a woman younger than 30 with alopecia areata. Some clones in this sample may be carry-over from other donors' samples. The J gene is TRBJ1-2, the V gene TRBV25-1, with D unclear. Sequenced here: whole blood, sampled in connection with sensitization to the hapten diphenylcyclopropenone (DPC). CDR3 region: CATATQLYGYTF. The CDR3 DNA reads as TGTGCCACCGCGACACAACTCTATGGCTACACCTTC.